Presented here are 8 T cell receptor beta chains from one specimen sequenced in a study of tumor-infiltrating lymphocytes in primary liver carcinoma (dated by TCRdb to the late 2010s). Total RNA and DNA were co-extracted without cell sorting from around 20-30 mg of bulk tissue using the AllPrep DNA/RNA mini kit. TCRdb names Illumina HiSeq 2500 as the instrument used. A constant-region primer and ProtoScript II reverse transcriptase were used to reverse-transcribe TCRbeta-specific cDNA from around 480 ng total RNA. TCRbeta libraries were built with three nested multiplex PCR rounds, a slightly modified ARM-PCR procedure. Multiplex TRBV1-TRBV30 forward primers and a Cbeta reverse primer were used in the first two PCR rounds, each of which was run for 10 cycles. In-frame beta chains were kept once TCRdb had trimmed the public reads at Q25 with fastp and called clones with MiXCR. Each entry is one CDR3 protein sequence, shown with its most common DNA and genes. The sample records approximately 80,000 distinct CDR3 sequences, roughly 72% of which are singletons. The ten largest clones take up approximately 27% of the sample.

Sequencing was done on a sample of tumor-adjacent normal liver tissue. These TCRs come from a middle-aged man with primary liver carcinoma and hepatitis B virus infection.

This chain links TRBV6-1 with TRBJ2-7, with 11 bases matching TRBD2. This CDR3 comprises 14 residues. The V segment lost 11 bases and the J segment 3 bases; nucleotides outside the gene matches: 9. Germline loops: CDR1 MNHNS, CDR2 SASEGT. The CDR3 region has the DNA TGTGCCGGCGGTGCAGGACTAGCGGGCTACGAGCAGTACTTC. Amino acid sequence: CAGGAGLAGYEQYF.

A single count supports this clonotype. It is likely a read error, because the conserved phenylalanine at the end of the CDR3 is missing. The chain employs TRBV11-3 and TRBJ2-1, with 7 bases lining up with TRBD1. V shed 7 bases and J 3 bases; nucleotides not matched to a gene: 9. Germline loops: CDR1 SGHNT, CDR2 YENEEA. The CDR3 extends over 15 amino acids. The CDR3 reads CASNFAGGVYNEQFL. The DNA for the CDR3 is TGTGCCAGCAACTTTGCAGGGGGTGTCTACAATGAGCAGTTCTTG.

A note on this clonotype: A junction boundary mismatches the germline segment, possibly from a read error. CDR3 DNA sequence: TGTGCCAGCAGCCTCGGGACTAGCACACAAAGAGATACGCTGTATTTT. This gives the protein CASSLGTSTQRDTLYF. The chain has TRBV11-1 and TRBJ2-3, with 9 bases that match TRBD2. The CDR3 contains 16 residues. Germline values: CDR1 SGHAT, CDR2 FQDESV (reference sequence).

CDR3 residues: CASSPGTADRNEQFF. The DNA of the CDR3 is TGCGCCAGCAGCCCCGGGACTGCGGATCGCAATGAGCAGTTCTTC. The V and J genes are TRBV10-1 and TRBJ2-1; tentatively, D is TRBD2 (6 bases). Germline CDR1 and CDR2: WNHNN and SYGVQD (reference sequence). Trimming cost V 6 bases and J 6 bases, with 18 bases left between them. This CDR3 has 15 residues.

J is TRBJ1-1 and V is TRBV20-1, with 10 bases matching TRBD1. The CDR3 runs to 13 residues. After removal of 0 bases from V and 7 bases from J, the junction contained 2 bases not matched to a gene. The germline CDR1 and CDR2 sequences are DFQATT and SNEGSKA (reference sequence). In nucleotides, the CDR3 is TGCAGTGCTAGAGAGACAGGGGGCAATGAAGCTTTCTTT. It is translated as CSARETGGNEAFF.

This clonotype was seen ten or more times. J is TRBJ2-7 and V is TRBV10-3; perhaps TRBD1 as D (5 bases). Germline assignment: CDR1 ENHRY and CDR2 SYGVKD. The CDR3 spans 13 residues. V lost 6 bases and J 4 bases, leaving 13 bases between the germline ends. CDR3 residues: CAISASTEYEQYF. For the CDR3, the DNA is TGTGCCATCAGCGCCTCGACAGAGTACGAGCAGTACTTC.

As regards this clonotype: Germline is not matched at one junction end, which may reflect a read error. V gene TRBV4-1 combines with J gene TRBJ1-6, with D possibly matching TRBD1 (6 bases). CDR3 length equals 17 residues. The germline V gene has CDR1 MGHRA and CDR2 YSYEKL. The CDR3 region is CASSQDRGRGRGSPPHF. The CDR3, as DNA: TGCGCCAGCAGTCAAGACCGGGGACGGGGGCGTGGGTCACCCCCCCACTTT.

Concerning this clonotype: The junction does not match germline at one end; this may be a read error. V is TRBV6-5 and J is TRBJ2-5, with 9 bases aligning to TRBD2. Germline values: CDR1 MNHEY, CDR2 SVGAGI. This CDR3 region has 17 residues. The CDR3 spells CASRVGLAGVRQETQCF. CDR3 coding DNA: TGTGCCAGTAGGGTGGGTTTAGCGGGAGTAAGGCAAGAGACCCAGTGCTTC.